The next 28 T cell receptor beta chains were all read from a single sample in a study of T cell responses to AZD1222 COVID-19 vaccine. Here immunoSEQ multiplex PCR was the method, and the copy in TCRdb shows in-frame clones only, minus some. This table holds roughly 130,000 clones, 80% to 90% found once. Specimen: peripheral blood, collected on day 0 of AZD1222 vaccination. The receptors derive from an adult in good health.

In this sample, this clone turned up many times. The gene calls are TRBV5-1 and TRBJ1-1; 7 nucleotides align to TRBD1. The CDR3 is made up of 16 amino acids. Trimming cost V 1 base and J 2 bases; bases outside gene matches: 8. Germline V CDR1 and CDR2: SGHRS, YFSETQ. The CDR3: CASSLTLTGTNTEAFF. Here the CDR3 DNA reads TGCGCCAGCAGCTTGACCCTGACAGGGACCAACACTGAAGCTTTCTTT.

The chain recombines TRBV6-2 or TRBV6-3 with TRBJ1-1; D is unclear. The CDR3 contains 13 residues. Germline V gene sequence: CDR1 MNHEY, CDR2 SVGEGT. The V end was cut by 2 bases, the J end by 7 bases, with 11 bases between. For the CDR3, the DNA is TGTGCCAGCAGTTACGGGCAGGCATTTGAAGCTTTCTTT. This codes for CASSYGQAFEAFF.

This rearrangement joins TRBV5-1 to TRBJ1-2; D may be TRBD1 (5 bases). V was pared by 7 bases and J by 8 bases, with 24 bases between. Germline values: CDR1 SGHRS, CDR2 YFSETQ. The CDR3 length is 15 residues. The CDR3 region is CASSSLGDGKPGYTF. Here the CDR3 DNA reads TGCGCCAGCTCCTCTTTGGGGGACGGAAAACCCGGCTACACCTTC.

The CDR3 nucleotides are TGTGCCAGCAGTCACGGGCCGGTTACGTCTTTCTTT. It is translated as CASSHGPVTSFF. J is TRBJ1-1 and V is TRBV6-5; D gene ambiguous. Germline CDR1 MNHEY, CDR2 SVGAGI. V shed 5 bases and J shed 12 bases, with 16 bases lying between them. This CDR3 has 12 residues.

This clone was detected only a few times. The chain employs TRBV19 and TRBJ1-2; 8 bases fit TRBD1. The CDR3 runs 15 residues. V was pared by 4 bases and J by 1 base, with 5 bases of the junction left unmatched. The germline CDR1 and CDR2 sequences are LNHDA and SQIVND (reference sequence). CDR3 in DNA: TGTGCCAGTAGTAAAAACAGGGGGGATAACTATGGCTACACCTTC. It yields the protein CASSKNRGDNYGYTF.

The chain uses TRBV7-2 and TRBJ2-3, with D maybe TRBD1 (5 bases). The V and J ends lost 2 bases and 8 bases respectively, with 17 bases between them. The CDR3 loop spans 15 amino acids. The V gene's germline CDR1 is SGHTA and CDR2 FQGNSA. The CDR3 spells CASSLTPTGGGTQYF. DNA of the CDR3: TGTGCCAGCAGCTTAACCCCCACAGGTGGTGGTACGCAGTATTTT.

V is TRBV28 and J is TRBJ2-7, with a weak D call TRBD1 (5 bases). The germline CDR1 and CDR2 sequences are MDHEN and SYDVKM. The CDR3 is 12 residues long. V lost 7 bases, J lost 4 bases, and 11 bases lay in between. CDR3: CASTKGVYEQYF. The CDR3 DNA reads as TGTGCCAGCACTAAAGGGGTTTACGAGCAGTACTTC.

The chain recombines TRBV4-2 with TRBJ2-7, with 10 positions matching TRBD1. The junction had 12 bases not matched to a gene; V was cut back by 8 bases and J by 5 bases. CDR1 and CDR2 (germline): LGHNA, YNFKEQ. The CDR3 contains 15 residues. The CDR3 DNA follows: TGTGCCAGCGGGACAGGGGAGGGGGTAAGGCACGAGCAGTACTTC. Protein: CASGTGEGVRHEQYF.

This chain connects TRBV2 to TRBJ2-1, with D maybe TRBD1 (5 bases). The length of the CDR3 is 14 residues. Germline values: CDR1 SNHLY, CDR2 FYNNEI. Trimming took 6 bases from V and 5 from J, leaving 14 bases between them. The CDR3 coding sequence is TGTGCCAGCAGAACCAGCGTACAGGACAATGAGCAGTTCTTC. Its protein product is CASRTSVQDNEQFF.

This clone has more than one count but fewer than ten. This chain links TRBV7-9 with TRBJ1-5; D is ambiguous. The CDR3 extends over 8 amino acids. Germline V gene sequence: CDR1 SEHNR, CDR2 FQNEAQ (reference sequence). V was trimmed by 9 bases and J by 13 bases, leaving 7 bases between them. As DNA, the CDR3 is TGTGCCAGATCTAAACAGCATTTT. Protein: CARSKQHF. The full variable domain, rest sourced from reference TRBV7-9 and TRBJ1-5, is DTGVSQNPRHKITKRGQNVTFRCDPISEHNRLYWYRQTLGQGPEFLTYFQNEAQLEKSRLLSDRFSAERPKGSFSTLEIQRTEQGDSAMYLCARSKQHFGDGTRLSIL.

The rearrangement joins TRBV6-5 to TRBJ1-2; TRBD1 matches 8 bases. The germline V gene encodes CDR1 MNHEY and CDR2 SVGAGI. Trimming removed 11 bases from V and 8 bases from J; junction bases left unmatched: 19. The CDR3 covers 15 residues. This chain's CDR3 is CASYQQGVRFGGYTF. The CDR3 DNA follows: TGTGCCTCTTACCAACAGGGGGTACGTTTTGGCGGCTACACCTTC.

V is TRBV7-3 and J is TRBJ1-4, with D uncertain. Trimming took 2 bases from V and 8 from J, leaving 9 bases between them. The CDR3 loop spans 13 amino acids. CDR1 is SGHTA and CDR2 is FQGTGA in the germline V gene. This CDR3 is CASSLVAGEKLFF. DNA of the CDR3: TGTGCCAGCAGCTTAGTGGCGGGGGAAAAACTGTTTTTT.

This clone came up once. The genes are TRBV6-1 and TRBJ2-3, with TRBD2 matching 7 bases. This CDR3 is 14 amino acids long. The V segment lost 3 bases and the J segment 5 bases; nucleotides outside the gene matches: 5. The germline CDR1 and CDR2 sequences are MNHNS and SASEGT. CDR3 loop: CASSDGLGLDTQYF. DNA for the CDR3: TGTGCCAGCAGTGACGGACTAGGGTTAGATACGCAGTATTTT.

DNA of the CDR3: TGTGCCAGCGGACAGGGGGCGAATGGCTACACCTTC. Amino acid sequence: CASGQGANGYTF. V usage is TRBV6-5 and J usage is TRBJ1-2; 11 bases line up with TRBD1. CDR3 length: 12 amino acids. Per the germline V gene, CDR1 is MNHEY and CDR2 is SVGAGI. V lost 8 bases and J lost 6; bases outside the gene matches: 2.

The chain couples TRBV18 to TRBJ2-1, with a possible D match to TRBD1 (6 bases). The length of the CDR3 is 16 residues. Germline-derived CDR1 and CDR2 are KGHSH and LQKENI. V was cut by 5 bases and J by 2 bases, with 16 bases left in between. In nucleotides, the CDR3 is TGTGCCAGCTCAATGAAACAGGGTCGGACCTACAATGAGCAGTTCTTC. Translation: CASSMKQGRTYNEQFF. Full variable domain (rest looked up from reference TRBV18 and TRBJ2-1): NAGVMQNPRHLVRRRGQEARLRCSPMKGHSHVYWYRQLPEEGLKFMVYLQKENIIDESGMPKERFSAEFPKEGPSILRIQQVVRGDSAAYFCASSMKQGRTYNEQFFGPGTRLTVL.

A single count supports this clone. This chain links TRBV5-4 with TRBJ2-7, with D maybe TRBD2 (5 bases). Germline loops: CDR1 SGHNT, CDR2 YYREEE (reference sequence). V gave up 4 bases and J gave up 4 bases, with 21 bases separating them. CDR3 length: 16 amino acids. For the CDR3, the DNA is TGTGCCAGCAGCGCGGACTCCCCGAGAGTTATTTACGAGCAGTACTTC. Translation: CASSADSPRVIYEQYF.

The gene calls are TRBV7-2 and TRBJ1-5; D perhaps matches TRBD1 (5 bases). The CDR3 contains 13 residues. V lost 4 bases and J 4 bases, leaving 8 bases between the germline ends. The germline CDR1 and CDR2 sequences are SGHTA and FQGNSA. DNA of the CDR3: TGTGCCAGCAGCTCCCGACAGAATCAGCCCCAGCATTTT. Its protein is CASSSRQNQPQHF.

The chain uses TRBV27 and TRBJ1-1, with 7 nucleotides matching TRBD1. The CDR3 length is 13 residues. Germline CDR1 MNHEY, CDR2 SMNVEV (reference sequence). The trim removed 2 bases at V and 8 bases at J, leaving 5 bases unmatched. The CDR3: CASSLRAGGEAFF. CDR3 in DNA: TGTGCCAGCAGTTTAAGGGCAGGGGGAGAAGCTTTCTTT.

This sequence joins TRBV7-8 and TRBJ1-5, with 12 bases that match TRBD1. Germline assignment: CDR1 SGHVS and CDR2 FQNEAQ. This CDR3 has 17 amino acids. The V segment lost 4 bases and the J segment 0 bases; nucleotides outside the gene matches: 4. The CDR3 protein is CASSSGTGGHSNQPQHF. DNA for the CDR3: TGTGCCAGCAGCTCTGGGACAGGGGGCCATAGCAATCAGCCCCAGCATTTT.

The rearrangement uses TRBV18 and TRBJ2-3; 9 bases are a match to TRBD2. This CDR3 has 15 amino acids. The germline V gene has CDR1 KGHSH and CDR2 LQKENI. The CDR3 here is CARGRGENHTDTQYF. The CDR3 DNA sequence: TGTGCTCGCGGGAGGGGCGAGAACCACACAGATACGCAGTATTTT.

This chain connects TRBV7-8 to TRBJ2-5, with D unresolved. This CDR3 spans 14 amino acids. Germline CDR1 reads SGHVS; CDR2 reads FQNEAQ. Trimming shortened V by 5 bases and J by 1 base, and 11 bases separated the two germline ends. As DNA, the CDR3 is TGTGCCAGCAGCATCCGACGGACCCAAGAGACCCAGTACTTC. This encodes CASSIRRTQETQYF.

CDR3 sequence reads: CASRGHSNEKLFF. The CDR3 nucleotides read TGTGCCAGCAGGGGCCACTCTAATGAAAAACTGTTTTTT. The rearrangement uses TRBV2 and TRBJ1-4; D is uncertain. V lost 6 bases and J 3 bases, leaving 8 bases between the germline ends. Germline assignment: CDR1 SNHLY and CDR2 FYNNEI. This CDR3 is built from 13 residues. Supplemented by reference TRBV2 and TRBJ1-4, the full variable domain reads EPEVTQTPSHQVTQMGQEVILRCVPISNHLYFYWYRQILGQKVEFLVSFYNNEISEKSEIFDDQFSVERPDGSNFTLKIRSTKLEDSAMYFCASRGHSNEKLFFGSGTQLSVL.

This clone was seen only a few times. The gene calls are TRBV6-5 and TRBJ1-2; D may be TRBD1 (6 bases). The CDR3 extends over 15 amino acids. The germline gives CDR1 MNHEY, CDR2 SVGAGI. V was trimmed by 0 bases and J by 2 bases, leaving 10 bases between them. The CDR3 sequence: CASSYSPGGNYGYTF. In DNA, the CDR3 is TGTGCCAGCAGTTACTCGCCGGGGGGCAACTATGGCTACACCTTC.

J is TRBJ2-5 and V is TRBV4-1; either TRBD1 or TRBD2 may supply D (5 bases each). Germline V gene sequence: CDR1 MGHRA, CDR2 YSYEKL. This CDR3 has 16 amino acids. V was clipped by 0 bases and J by 4 bases, with 15 bases between them. CDR3 in DNA: TGCGCCAGCAGCCAAGATCTCGGGGCAGCCTCAGAGACCCAGTACTTC. It specifies CASSQDLGAASETQYF.

This clone was counted between two and nine times. This CDR3 is CASRLQGTRTGNTEAFF. The CDR3 nucleotides read TGCGCCAGCAGACTACAGGGGACTAGAACAGGGAACACTGAAGCTTTCTTT. The chain recombines TRBV4-1 with TRBJ1-1; 7 nucleotides line up with TRBD1. The CDR3 is 17 amino acids. CDR1 is MGHRA, CDR2 YSYEKL, per germline. J was trimmed by 1 base and V by 6 bases; bases with no gene match: 14.

The chain's CDR3 is CATRGARTSGSETQYF. Written as DNA, the CDR3 is TGTGCCACCAGGGGGGCCCGGACTAGCGGGTCGGAGACCCAGTACTTC. The chain joins TRBV15 to TRBJ2-5; 11 nucleotides match TRBD2. The germline gives CDR1 LNHNV, CDR2 YYDKDF (reference sequence). Losses at the gene ends were 6 bases for V and 5 bases for J; bases not matched to a gene: 11. This CDR3 is built from 16 residues.

This chain links TRBV6-5 with TRBJ1-5, with D possibly TRBD1 on 5 matching bases. There are 15 residues in the CDR3. Germline CDR1 is MNHEY and CDR2 is SVGAGI. The germline V and J ends were trimmed by 2 bases and 7 bases, with 15 bases remaining between them. The CDR3 bases are TGTGCCAGCAGTTACGGGACGGCGCCAGGCCAGCCCCAGCATTTT. This encodes CASSYGTAPGQPQHF.

The V and J genes are TRBV6-5 and TRBJ2-3; 12 positions agree with TRBD1. The length of the CDR3 is 15 residues. The trim removed 7 bases at V and 2 bases at J, leaving 4 bases unmatched. In germline, CDR1 is MNHEY, CDR2 SVGAGI. In DNA, the CDR3 is TGTGCCAGCATTCCGGGACAGGGGGCCACAGATACGCAGTATTTT. Protein product: CASIPGQGATDTQYF.